Below are 28 T cell receptor beta chains sequenced from a single sample in a study of CD8+ T cells in alopecia areata. Extracted RNA was reverse transcribed into cDNA, the sequencing template. TCRdb's table, derived via immunoSEQ multiplex PCR, lists solely in-frame clones and lacks some. The data contain about 97,000 clones, approximately 42% of them singletons. Sample: CD4+ T cells sorted from blood. Every receptor here comes from a human donor with alopecia areata.

This clone was counted a few times. The chain joins TRBV7-2 to TRBJ2-7; unclear D gene. This CDR3 region has 14 residues. V was cut by 2 bases and J by 1 base, with 9 bases left in between. Germline CDR1 reads SGHTA; CDR2 reads FQGNSA. This chain's CDR3 is CASSLSAASYEQYF. CDR3 in DNA: TGTGCCAGCAGCTTATCAGCCGCATCCTACGAGCAGTACTTC.

This clone showed up just a few times. This chain links TRBV7-9 with TRBJ1-5; TRBD1 aligns across 7 bases. The CDR3 covers 13 residues. The J segment lost 8 bases and the V segment lost 5 bases, leaving 6 bases of the junction unmatched. In germline, CDR1 is SEHNR, CDR2 FQNEAQ (reference sequence). The CDR3 spells CASSLGQAKPQHF. Written as DNA, the CDR3 is TGTGCCAGCAGCCTCGGACAGGCGAAGCCCCAGCATTTT.

This clone was observed a handful of times. An end of the junction differs from the germline gene, which may be a read error. V and J are TRBV30 and TRBJ1-2; 7 bases match TRBD1. Germline CDR1 and CDR2: GTSNPN and SVGIG (reference sequence). The CDR3 has 14 amino acids. CDR3 protein: CAWSVYRGNDGYTF. CDR3 in DNA: TGTGCCTGGAGTGTTTACAGGGGTAACGATGGCTACACCTTC.

This clone was recorded at least ten times. Other DNA sequences from this sample encode an identical CDR3 as well. This chain connects TRBV7-9 to TRBJ2-3; perhaps TRBD2 as D (6 bases). CDR1 is SEHNR, CDR2 FQNEAQ, per germline (reference sequence). V lost 3 bases and J 2 bases, leaving 9 bases between the germline ends. There are 14 residues in the CDR3. This chain's CDR3 is CASSFSGNTDTQYF. The CDR3 DNA sequence: TGTGCCAGCAGCTTTAGCGGAAACACAGATACGCAGTATTTT.

The chain couples TRBV19 to TRBJ1-1, with TRBD1 as a possible D gene (6 bases). This CDR3 contains 15 residues. V dropped 5 bases and J dropped 1 base, with 14 bases sitting between them. Germline V gene sequence: CDR1 LNHDA, CDR2 SQIVND (reference sequence). This CDR3 reads CASSADRFGNTEAFF. Written as DNA, the CDR3 is TGTGCCAGTAGTGCCGACAGGTTTGGGAACACTGAAGCTTTCTTT. Full variable domain (remainder filled in from reference TRBV19 and TRBJ1-1): DGGITQSPKYLFRKEGQNVTLSCEQNLNHDAMYWYRQDPGQGLRLIYYSQIVNDFQKGDIAEGYSVSREKKESFPLTVTSAQKNPTAFYLCASSADRFGNTEAFFGQGTRLTVV.

V and J are TRBV27 and TRBJ2-1; 8 bases are a match to TRBD2. The germline gives CDR1 MNHEY, CDR2 SMNVEV (reference sequence). Trimming cost V 6 bases and J 1 base; bases outside gene matches: 5. This CDR3 spans 15 amino acids. This CDR3 reads CASSSRGRSYNEQFF. CDR3 bases: TGTGCCAGCAGCTCTCGCGGGAGGTCCTACAATGAGCAGTTCTTC.

The chain links TRBV15 to TRBJ2-5; D is perhaps TRBD1 (5 bases). V gave up 1 base and J gave up 5 bases, with 14 bases separating them. The CDR3 covers 15 residues. CDR1 LNHNV and CDR2 YYDKDF come from the germline V gene (reference sequence). CDR3 in DNA: TGTGCCACCAGCAGAGTAGGGGCCTTCATGGAGACCCAGTACTTC. Translation gives CATSRVGAFMETQYF. Together with reference TRBV15 and TRBJ2-5, the CDR3 gives the full variable domain: DAMVIQNPRYQVTQFGKPVTLSCSQTLNHNVMYWYQQKSSQAPKLLFHYYDKDFNNEADTPDNFQSRRPNTSFCFLDIRSPGLGDTAMYLCATSRVGAFMETQYFGPGTRLLVL.

This clone was seen only a few times. The junction and the germline gene differ at one end; a read error may be behind it. This sequence joins TRBV7-7 and TRBJ2-7; 7 positions agree with TRBD2. The CDR3 is 14 amino acids. Germline assignment: CDR1 SSHAT and CDR2 FNYEAQ (reference sequence). CDR3 sequence reads: CASSKSSGSYEQYF. The DNA for the CDR3 is TGTGCTAGCAGCAAATCTAGCGGCTCCTACGAGCAGTACTTC. The entire variable domain, with the rest obtained from reference TRBV7-7 and TRBJ2-7, is as follows: GAGVSQSPRYKVTKRGQDVTLRCDPISSHATLYWYQQALGQGPEFLTYFNYEAQPDKSGLPSDRFSAERPEGSISTLTIQRTEQRDSAMYRCASSKSSGSYEQYFGPGTRLTVT.

This clone was picked up a small number of times. The chain is built from TRBV5-1 and TRBJ2-1; 8 bases align to TRBD2. CDR3 length: 16 amino acids. Looked up from germline, CDR1 is SGHRS and CDR2 is YFSETQ. J gave up 0 bases and V 4 bases, and 6 bases lay outside the gene matches. The CDR3 here is CASSPAGGASYNEQFF. CDR3 DNA: TGCGCCAGCAGCCCGGCGGGGGGAGCCTCCTACAATGAGCAGTTCTTC.

The chain uses TRBV25-1 and TRBJ2-7, with 8 bases matching TRBD1. The germline CDR1 and CDR2 sequences are MGHDK and SYGVNS. V dropped 7 bases and J dropped 3; count of bases not matched to a gene: 8. The CDR3 is 14 residues long. The CDR3 is CASKEDRGIYEQYF. The CDR3 coding sequence is TGTGCCAGCAAAGAAGACAGGGGCATCTACGAGCAGTACTTC.

The chain employs TRBV7-2 and TRBJ2-5, with a possible D match to TRBD1 (6 bases). The CDR3 extends over 16 amino acids. Germline CDR1 is SGHTA and CDR2 is FQGNSA. V gave up 4 bases and J gave up 5 bases, with 20 bases separating them. CDR3 sequence reads: CASSYRPGEFSETQYF. The CDR3 coding sequence is TGTGCCAGCAGCTACAGACCAGGGGAGTTTAGCGAGACCCAGTACTTC.

The V gene is TRBV5-1, the J gene TRBJ2-1, with 10 nucleotides matching TRBD2. The V gene's germline CDR1 is SGHRS and CDR2 YFSETQ. V was pared by 5 bases and J by 6 bases, with 8 bases of the junction left unmatched. There are 15 residues in the CDR3. This CDR3 is CASSPSGRLVNEQFF. CDR3 in DNA: TGCGCCAGCAGTCCTAGCGGGAGATTGGTCAATGAGCAGTTCTTC.

V usage is TRBV30 and J usage is TRBJ2-1, with TRBD2 matching 9 bases. V shed 0 bases and J 9 bases; nucleotides not matched to a gene: 9. Germline loops: CDR1 GTSNPN, CDR2 SVGIG (reference sequence). The CDR3 has 15 residues. The CDR3 DNA is TGTGCCTGGAGTGTAGTGATAGCGGGAGTGGGTGAGCAGTTCTTC. Translated, it gives CAWSVVIAGVGEQFF.

This clone was seen a few times. CDR3: CASSIARGRTYEQYF. The DNA for the CDR3 is TGTGCCAGTAGTATAGCTCGGGGTAGGACCTACGAGCAGTACTTC. This chain connects TRBV19 to TRBJ2-7, with D perhaps matching TRBD2 (5 bases). Deletions cut 1 base from V and 2 bases from J, with 12 bases between. From germline, CDR1 is LNHDA and CDR2 SQIVND (reference sequence). The CDR3 totals 15 residues. The full variable domain, its missing parts supplied by reference TRBV19 and TRBJ2-7, is DGGITQSPKYLFRKEGQNVTLSCEQNLNHDAMYWYRQDPGQGLRLIYYSQIVNDFQKGDIAEGYSVSREKKESFPLTVTSAQKNPTAFYLCASSIARGRTYEQYFGPGTRLTVT.

There are a few counts of this clone. The chain is built from TRBV15 and TRBJ2-5; D unresolved. V dropped 1 base and J dropped 5 bases, with 11 bases sitting between them. The CDR3 loop spans 14 amino acids. Germline CDR1 is LNHNV and CDR2 is YYDKDF (reference sequence). CDR3 in DNA: TGTGCCACCAGCAGAGGTCGGTCGGGCGAGACCCAGTACTTC. Its translation is CATSRGRSGETQYF.

The J gene is TRBJ2-6, the V gene TRBV7-9; D unclear. Trimming took off 7 bases at V and 1 base at J, with 14 bases between the two ends. This CDR3 region has 16 residues. Germline assignment: CDR1 SEHNR and CDR2 FQNEAQ (reference sequence). The CDR3 here is CASNLYRVSGANVLTF. The CDR3 DNA follows: TGTGCCAGCAACCTCTATAGGGTTTCTGGGGCCAACGTCCTGACTTTC.

This chain links TRBV9 with TRBJ2-6; D not certain. Germline V CDR1 and CDR2: SGDLS, YYNGEE. Trimming cost V 1 base and J 0 bases, with 8 bases left between them. The length of the CDR3 is 16 residues. The CDR3 sequence is CASSVKLDSGANVLTF. Written as DNA, the CDR3 is TGTGCCAGCAGCGTAAAGTTGGACTCTGGGGCCAACGTCCTGACTTTC.

V gene TRBV27 combines with J gene TRBJ2-3; D possibly matches TRBD1 or TRBD2 (5 bases each). The CDR3 totals 15 residues. Germline values: CDR1 MNHEY, CDR2 SMNVEV (reference sequence). The V and J ends lost 1 base and 2 bases respectively, with 10 bases between them. CDR3 DNA sequence: TGTGCCAGCAGTTTATTGGGACCCATCACAGATACGCAGTATTTT. It yields the protein CASSLLGPITDTQYF.

This clone was found a few times. CDR3 sequence (DNA): TGTGCCAGCTCACCTCCACTAGGACAGGGGGCCTACGAGCAGTACTTC. Translated: CASSPPLGQGAYEQYF. The rearrangement joins TRBV18 to TRBJ2-7, with 10 bases lining up with TRBD1. The CDR3 has 16 amino acids. Losses at the gene ends were 3 bases for V and 2 bases for J; bases not matched to a gene: 7. Germline V lookup: CDR1 KGHSH, CDR2 LQKENI.

The chain is built from TRBV5-1 and TRBJ2-7; TRBD2 aligns across 8 bases. This CDR3 is built from 17 residues. CDR1 and CDR2 (germline): SGHRS, YFSETQ. With 3 bases clipped from V and 2 bases from J, the junction kept 13 bases outside the gene matches. The CDR3 coding sequence is TGCGCCAGCAGCTCAAACCCTTCTAGCGGGCCAACCTACGAGCAGTACTTC. This translates into CASSSNPSSGPTYEQYF.

The CDR3 coding sequence is TGTGCCAGCAGTTCTACGAACAGGGCTGGCTACACCTTC. This translates into CASSSTNRAGYTF. The V call is TRBV27, the J call TRBJ1-2, with D perhaps matching TRBD1 (6 bases). The CDR3 covers 13 residues. Between the trimmed V and J ends, which lost 4 bases and 7 bases, there was a span of 13 bases. Germline assignment: CDR1 MNHEY and CDR2 SMNVEV (reference sequence).

CDR3 loop: CASGVGAGGPTDTQYF. The CDR3 DNA follows: TGTGCCAGCGGTGTCGGAGCGGGAGGGCCCACAGATACGCAGTATTTT. The V gene is TRBV4-2, the J gene TRBJ2-3, with 10 bases identical to TRBD2. Germline CDR1 reads LGHNA; CDR2 reads YNFKEQ. The CDR3 totals 16 residues. V was pared by 8 bases and J by 2 bases, with 10 bases of the junction left unmatched.

The chain recombines TRBV29-1 with TRBJ1-5; D uncertain. Germline CDR1 and CDR2: SQVTM and ANQGSEA. This CDR3 comprises 13 residues. Trimming removed 4 bases at V and 0 bases at J, with 7 bases between. This CDR3 reads CSVVGSSNQPQHF. The DNA of the CDR3 is TGCAGCGTTGTGGGCAGTAGCAATCAGCCCCAGCATTTT. The full variable domain, completed using reference TRBV29-1 and TRBJ1-5, is SAVISQKPSRDICQRGTSLTIQCQVDSQVTMMFWYRQQPGQSLTLIATANQGSEATYESGFVIDKFPISRPNLTFSTLTVSNMSPEDSSIYLCSVVGSSNQPQHFGDGTRLSIL.

V gene TRBV6-5 combines with J gene TRBJ1-1, with D perhaps matching TRBD1 (5 bases). V was clipped by 2 bases and J by 1 base, with 8 bases between them. Germline CDR1 is MNHEY and CDR2 is SVGAGI. The CDR3 covers 14 residues. This CDR3 reads CASSYRDANTEAFF. Written as DNA, the CDR3 is TGTGCCAGCAGTTACAGGGACGCGAACACTGAAGCTTTCTTT.

This clone was seen only a few times. In DNA, the CDR3 is TGTGCCAGCAGTTTTCAGCAGGGGCTGTTTTTT. This codes for CASSFQQGLFF. The V gene is TRBV28, the J gene TRBJ1-4, with D tentatively TRBD1 (6 bases). The ends were cut back, 3 bases at V and 14 bases at J, with 10 bases in the middle. The CDR3 spans 11 residues. CDR1 and CDR2 from the germline V gene are MDHEN and SYDVKM. Full variable domain (missing parts from reference TRBV28 and TRBJ1-4): DVKVTQSSRYLVKRTGEKVFLECVQDMDHENMFWYRQDPGLGLRLIYFSYDVKMKEKGDIPEGYSVSREKKERFSLILESASTNQTSMYLCASSFQQGLFFGSGTQLSVL.

The genes are TRBV9 and TRBJ1-5; D gene ambiguous. Trimming shortened V by 3 bases and J by 7 bases, and 8 bases separated the two germline ends. This CDR3 comprises 12 residues. Germline values: CDR1 SGDLS, CDR2 YYNGEE. The CDR3 reads CASSAKEQPQHF. The CDR3 DNA is TGTGCCAGCAGCGCGAAGGAACAGCCCCAGCATTTT.

This chain uses TRBV5-1 with TRBJ2-5; D remains ambiguous. V was clipped by 4 bases and J by 2 bases, with 12 bases between them. The CDR3 is made up of 14 amino acids. Germline loops: CDR1 SGHRS, CDR2 YFSETQ. CDR3 amino acids: CASSPTHLQETQYF. CDR3 nucleotide sequence: TGCGCCAGCAGCCCCACCCACCTTCAAGAGACCCAGTACTTC.

Only a few counts were recorded for this clone. The V call is TRBV20-1, the J call TRBJ2-1, with D tentatively TRBD1 (6 bases). Per germline, CDR1 DFQATT and CDR2 SNEGSKA (reference sequence). V lost 4 bases and J 9 bases, leaving 10 bases between the germline ends. This CDR3 region has 11 residues. CDR3 in amino acids: CSATYRVEQFF. The DNA of the CDR3 is TGCAGTGCTACCTACAGGGTTGAGCAGTTCTTC.